This T cell receptor (beta chain) was identified in a study of CD8 T cells in ankylosing spondylitis. One entry per CDR3 protein results from TCRdb running MiXCR on the 5' RACE reads. There are some 140,000 distinct CDR3 sequences in the sample; more than 7% occur only once, and 6% to 9.5% lies in the top ten. This CDR3 region has 13 residues. Germline-derived CDR1 and CDR2 are SGHAT and FQNNGV. The ends were cut back, 8 bases at V and 9 bases at J, with 17 bases in the middle. The sequencing input was synovial fluid, either unsorted or a sorted T cell fraction (not recorded which). This sequence joins TRBV11-2 and TRBJ2-1; TRBD1 is a possible D gene (5 bases). The clonotype originates from a male donor with ankylosing spondylitis. The CDR3 DNA reads as TGTGCCAGCGGGGCACTCGTGTTGGGTGAGCAGTTCTTC. It is translated as CASGALVLGEQFF.